The sequence of this TCR beta chain was determined in a study of blood T cell repertoires in COVID-19. On the study more broadly: Sources were T cells, B-cell-depleted T cells, or PBMCs; the material itself was cDNA or gDNA.

The V gene's germline CDR1 is LGHNA and CDR2 YNFKEQ. V gave up 4 bases and J gave up 5 bases; unmatched junction bases: 8. CDR3 length: 16 amino acids. Using immunoSEQ multiplex PCR, the repertoire was profiled, and TCRdb retains in-frame clones only, with some absent. The profile shows about 100,000 clones, more than 75% of them singletons. The sequenced material came from peripheral blood. V usage is TRBV4-2 and J usage is TRBJ2-7; 13 nucleotides agree with TRBD2. The sequence came from a middle-aged man with acute or convalescent COVID-19. CDR3 in DNA: TGTGCCAGCAGCCCCTCGGGACTAGCGGGATGGGACGAGCAGTACTTC. Translated, it gives CASSPSGLAGWDEQYF.